Listed here are 10 T cell receptor beta chains from one sample, sequenced in a study of T cells in Graves' hyperthyroidism and ophthalmopathy. Amplification targeted TCR beta CDR3 regions from RNA transcripts. A first-round RT-PCR of the TCR CDR3 used the HTBI primer set. TCRdb re-analysed the multiplex PCR reads in MiXCR, keeping a single row per CDR3 protein. The repertoire holds fewer than 55,000 distinct CDR3 sequences, 54% seen once, with roughly 30% in the top ten. Specimen: peripheral blood or thyroid tissue (not recorded which). All receptors derive from a man aged 18-30 years with Graves' hyperthyroidism.

At least ten counts were recorded for this clonotype. V gene TRBV13 combines with J gene TRBJ2-7; weak D call: TRBD1 (6 bases). The germline V gene encodes CDR1 PRHDT and CDR2 FYEKMQ (reference sequence). The CDR3 is 15 residues long. V was shortened by 0 bases and J by 4 bases, with 13 bases between the two germline ends. CDR3 in DNA: TGTGCCAGCAGCTTAGGAGGCAGGGGATCGTACGAGCAGTACTTC. This sequence encodes CASSLGGRGSYEQYF.

The chain's CDR3 is CASRTTGANVLTF. In nucleotides, the CDR3 is TGTGCCAGTAGGACGACTGGGGCCAACGTCCTGACTTTC. The gene calls are TRBV19 and TRBJ2-6; no reliable D call. The V and J ends lost 6 bases and 2 bases respectively, with 5 bases between them. The CDR3 sequence is 13 residues long. CDR1 is LNHDA, CDR2 SQIVND, per germline (reference sequence).

The J gene is TRBJ2-6, the V gene TRBV7-2; TRBD1 aligns across 9 bases. Per germline, CDR1 SGHTA and CDR2 FQGNSA. This CDR3 region has 18 residues. With 5 bases clipped from V and 0 bases from J, the junction kept 8 bases outside the gene matches. The CDR3 spells CASSPGTGSHSGANVLTF. For the CDR3, the DNA is TGTGCCAGCAGCCCCGGGACAGGGTCACACTCTGGGGCCAACGTCCTGACTTTC.

This sequence joins TRBV15 and TRBJ1-1; D not resolved. The V end lost 1 base, the J end lost 1 base, and 7 bases lay between the germline ends. In germline, CDR1 is LNHNV, CDR2 YYDKDF (reference sequence). The CDR3 extends over 14 amino acids. This CDR3 is CATSRAESNTEAFF. The CDR3 DNA reads TGTGCCACCAGCAGAGCAGAGTCGAACACTGAAGCTTTCTTT.

This clonotype was seen at least ten times. This chain links TRBV12-3 or TRBV12-4 with TRBJ1-5, with no clear D. The CDR3 extends over 13 amino acids. V lost 6 bases and J 5 bases, leaving 11 bases between the germline ends. As DNA, the CDR3 is TGTGCCAGCAGCCTCACCCGGGATCAGCCCCAGCATTTT. Its protein is CASSLTRDQPQHF.

This clonotype was counted at least ten times. V and J are TRBV5-1 and TRBJ1-4, with 8 bases matching TRBD1. V lost 0 bases to trimming and J lost 7 bases; unmatched junction nucleotides: 5. The CDR3 consists of 15 residues. CDR1 is SGHRS and CDR2 is YFSETQ in the germline V gene. The CDR3, as DNA: TGCGCCAGCAGCTTGGGACAGGGGAGCCGTGAAAAACTGTTTTTT. The encoded protein is CASSLGQGSREKLFF.

This chain joins TRBV5-1 and TRBJ1-1; D unclear. Looked up from germline, CDR1 is SGHRS and CDR2 is YFSETQ. Deletions cut 2 bases from V and 1 base from J, with 12 bases between. The CDR3 runs to 15 residues. CDR3 in DNA: TGCGCCAGCAGCTTCGGTCCGGGCCCGAACACTGAAGCTTTCTTT. It specifies CASSFGPGPNTEAFF.

The rearrangement links TRBV5-1 to TRBJ2-5; TRBD2 aligns across 8 bases. Germline CDR1 and CDR2: SGHRS and YFSETQ. This CDR3 has 15 amino acids. V shed 0 bases and J 5 bases; nucleotides not matched to a gene: 6. The CDR3 nucleotides read TGCGCCAGCAGCTTGGAGGCGGGAGGCGGCGAGACCCAGTACTTC. Protein: CASSLEAGGGETQYF.

This clonotype came up once. The chain uses TRBV7-9 and TRBJ1-2; TRBD1 matches at 7 bases. CDR1 and CDR2 from the germline V gene are SEHNR and FQNEAQ (reference sequence). Losses at the gene ends were 10 bases for V and 7 bases for J; bases not matched to a gene: 3. The CDR3 is 10 amino acids. The CDR3 DNA follows: TGTGCCATCGACAGGGCTGGCTACACCTTC. This encodes CAIDRAGYTF.

This clonotype has ten or more counts. The CDR3 sequence is CASSLQGAGNTIYF. The CDR3 DNA follows: TGTGCCAGCAGCTTACAGGGGGCTGGAAACACCATATATTTT. The rearrangement joins TRBV5-8 to TRBJ1-3, with TRBD1 matching over 8 bases. Trimming took 2 bases from V and 2 from J; bases not matched to a gene: 0. Germline V gene lookup returns CDR1 SGHTS and CDR2 YDEGEE. The length of the CDR3 is 14 residues. Based on the CDR3 plus reference TRBV5-8 and TRBJ1-3, the full variable domain is EAGVTQSPTHLIKTRGQQATLRCSPISGHTSVYWYQQALGLGLQFLLWYDEGEERNRGNFPPRFSGRQFPNYSSELNVNALELEDSALYLCASSLQGAGNTIYFGEGSWLTVV.